The rows below give T cell receptor beta chains drawn from one sample of a study of monozygotic twins with inflammatory bowel disease. One entry per CDR3 protein, without DNA, is what TCRdb gives after re-calling the 5' RACE reads. Its table records fewer than 350,000 distinct CDR3 sequences. Sequencing was carried out using blood. The receptors were sampled from a human donor with ulcerative colitis or Crohn's disease, or a healthy co-twin of an affected twin (not recorded which). The CDR3 runs from the conserved cysteine through the conserved F or W. Each record gives: V gene, J gene, CDR3 protein.

v_gene: TRBV7-7
j_gene: TRBJ2-2
CDR3aa: CASSLSPTPDAGELFF

v_gene: TRBV6-2/TRBV6-3
j_gene: TRBJ2-3
CDR3aa: CASSPLAGGPDTQYF

v_gene: TRBV5-1
j_gene: TRBJ1-4
CDR3aa: CASSLRVTGGFDEKLFF

v_gene: TRBV6-5
j_gene: TRBJ2-5
CDR3aa: CASSYRLAFWTQYF

v_gene: TRBV20-1
j_gene: TRBJ2-7
CDR3aa: CSARESGGGDEQYF

v_gene: TRBV12-3/TRBV12-4
j_gene: TRBJ2-1
CDR3aa: CASSLGLAALTYNEQFF

v_gene: TRBV7-9
j_gene: TRBJ2-5
CDR3aa: CASSTRQGGETQYF

v_gene: TRBV4-1
j_gene: TRBJ2-1
CDR3aa: CASSRSAVYNEQFF

v_gene: TRBV2
j_gene: TRBJ1-2
CDR3aa: CASSDGNAWYGYTF

v_gene: TRBV27
j_gene: TRBJ1-1
CDR3aa: CASSPREGMNTEAFF

v_gene: TRBV20-1
j_gene: TRBJ2-3
CDR3aa: CSTGGTLPTDTQYF

v_gene: TRBV5-6
j_gene: TRBJ2-7
CDR3aa: CASSGTGLIEQYF

v_gene: TRBV6-1
j_gene: TRBJ2-5
CDR3aa: CASSPNDPSETQYF

v_gene: TRBV19
j_gene: TRBJ2-1
CDR3aa: CASSMGGGGEQFF

v_gene: TRBV12-3/TRBV12-4
j_gene: TRBJ2-7
CDR3aa: CASSLGRPGGSVYEQYF

v_gene: TRBV6-1
j_gene: TRBJ2-1
CDR3aa: CASSRGQGAFGEQFF

v_gene: TRBV4-1
j_gene: TRBJ2-5
CDR3aa: CASSQDQGQGGQETQYF

v_gene: TRBV11-2
j_gene: TRBJ2-3
CDR3aa: CASSRTGVGTDTQYF